Below, 30 T cell receptor beta chains from the same sample are listed, as sequenced in a study of T cells in Graves' hyperthyroidism and ophthalmopathy. TCR beta CDR3 region amplification was performed from RNA transcripts. First-round RT-PCR targeting the TCR CDR3 was performed with the HTBI primer set. Via MiXCR, TCRdb re-called the multiplex PCR reads, giving one row per CDR3 protein. The table includes around 610,000 distinct CDR3 sequences, roughly 14% detected once. Source material: blood. All receptors derive from a woman between 40 and 50 years old with Graves' ophthalmopathy.

This clonotype was seen at least ten times. CDR3 residues: CASSFRTGVGQPQHF. The CDR3 region has the DNA TGTGCCAGCAGTTTTAGGACAGGAGTAGGTCAGCCCCAGCATTTT. This rearrangement joins TRBV12-3 or TRBV12-4 to TRBJ1-5; 7 bases are a match to TRBD1. This CDR3 has 15 residues. V lost 3 bases to trimming and J lost 6 bases; unmatched junction nucleotides: 8.

This clonotype was observed at least ten times. The chain has TRBV7-3 and TRBJ2-2, with D maybe TRBD2 (6 bases). Germline CDR1 and CDR2: SGHTA and FQGTGA. The ends were cut back, 5 bases at V and 2 bases at J, with 12 bases in the middle. The CDR3 loop spans 15 amino acids. The CDR3 loop is CASSPSGLNTGELFF. DNA for the CDR3: TGTGCCAGCAGCCCCTCGGGACTTAACACCGGGGAGCTGTTTTTT.

This clonotype was observed many times. The chain links TRBV24-1 to TRBJ2-2, with D possibly being TRBD1 or TRBD2 (5 bases each). This CDR3 is 14 amino acids long. Trimming left V 8 bases short and J 4 bases short, with 13 bases between. Germline-derived CDR1 and CDR2 are KGHDR and SFDVKD. This CDR3 reads CATTGTDGTGELFF. For the CDR3, the DNA is TGTGCCACCACCGGGACGGACGGCACCGGGGAGCTGTTTTTT.

This clonotype has ten or more counts. The rearrangement links TRBV27 to TRBJ1-2, with 7 bases identical to TRBD1. The CDR3 has 13 residues. From germline, CDR1 is MNHEY and CDR2 SMNVEV (reference sequence). The ends lost 7 bases at V and 8 bases at J; junction bases unmatched: 10. The CDR3 nucleotides read TGTGCCAGCACCCTGGGCAGGGGGGACGGCTACACCTTC. Translated, it gives CASTLGRGDGYTF.

This clonotype was seen repeatedly, ten times or more. The chain employs TRBV12-3 or TRBV12-4 and TRBJ1-1; D is ambiguous. V gave up 3 bases and J gave up 6 bases, with 2 bases separating them. The CDR3 runs to 10 residues. The CDR3 loop is CASSLAEAFF. The CDR3 bases are TGTGCCAGCAGTTTGGCTGAAGCTTTCTTT.

This clonotype appeared a few times. This chain uses TRBV7-6 with TRBJ2-5; a weak D match, TRBD2 (5 bases). The CDR3 loop spans 15 amino acids. The V end lost 1 base, the J end lost 0 bases, and 9 bases lay between the germline ends. Germline V lookup: CDR1 SGHVS, CDR2 FNYEAQ. The CDR3 DNA sequence: TGTGCCAGCAGCTTAGGCGCTAGCCACCAAGAGACCCAGTACTTC. This encodes CASSLGASHQETQYF.

This clonotype appeared many times. The gene calls are TRBV6-1 and TRBJ2-4; D tentatively reads TRBD1 or TRBD2 (5 bases each). Trimming stripped 5 bases from V and 9 bases from J, with 14 bases between. Looked up from germline, CDR1 is MNHNS and CDR2 is SASEGT. There are 13 residues in the CDR3. CDR3 sequence reads: CASSLDSRGIQYF. The CDR3, as DNA: TGTGCCAGCAGTCTTGACAGCCGGGGCATTCAGTACTTC.

This clonotype was detected ten times or more. The chain carries TRBV28 and TRBJ1-1; perhaps TRBD1 as D (6 bases). The germline CDR1 and CDR2 sequences are MDHEN and SYDVKM. The CDR3 runs 17 residues. V was clipped by 4 bases and J by 6 bases, with 24 bases between them. CDR3 coding DNA: TGTGCCAGCAGTTCCAGCGGGAGTTTGAGGGGGGGCGCTGAAGCTTTCTTT. Protein product: CASSSSGSLRGGAEAFF.

The V call is TRBV11-2, the J call TRBJ1-1; D is uncertain. The CDR3 is 15 amino acids. CDR1 is SGHAT and CDR2 is FQNNGV in the germline V gene. Trimming cost V 4 bases and J 10 bases, with 22 bases left between them. The CDR3 DNA is TGTGCCAGCAGCTCTCAATTGGACGGTCCCCTGGTAGCTTTCTTT. Residues: CASSSQLDGPLVAFF. The full variable domain, with the rest looked up from reference TRBV11-2 and TRBJ1-1, is EAGVAQSPRYKIIEKRQSVAFWCNPISGHATLYWYQQILGQGPKLLIQFQNNGVVDDSQLPKDRFSAERLKGVDSTLKIQPAKLEDSAVYLCASSSQLDGPLVAFFGQGTRLTVV.

The chain couples TRBV6-5 to TRBJ1-2; TRBD1 might be the D (5 bases). Germline V gene sequence: CDR1 MNHEY, CDR2 SVGAGI. Deletions cut 0 bases from V and 3 bases from J, with 17 bases between. This CDR3 contains 17 residues. The CDR3 is CASSYSSGGGYYYGYTF. CDR3 DNA: TGTGCCAGCAGTTACTCTTCGGGGGGGGGTTACTACTATGGCTACACCTTC.

This clonotype was recorded at least ten times. V is TRBV6-1 and J is TRBJ1-1; no clear D. Looked up from germline, CDR1 is MNHNS and CDR2 is SASEGT. This CDR3 has 14 residues. Trimming shortened V by 6 bases and J by 1 base, and 12 bases separated the two germline ends. CDR3 in DNA: TGTGCCAGCAGCACCACCCAAGGGAACACTGAAGCTTTCTTT. Translated: CASSTTQGNTEAFF.

This clonotype was observed many times. The rearrangement joins TRBV3-1 to TRBJ2-7; D call uncertain. Germline loops: CDR1 LGHDT, CDR2 YNNKEL (reference sequence). V was pared by 0 bases and J by 3 bases, with 9 bases between. This CDR3 spans 14 amino acids. The CDR3 sequence is CASSQEGPLYEQYF. The CDR3 coding sequence is TGTGCCAGCAGCCAAGAAGGACCTCTCTACGAGCAGTACTTC.

This clonotype occurred many times. The V and J genes are TRBV6-1 and TRBJ2-5, with TRBD2 identical over 7 bases. This CDR3 is 15 amino acids long. The V gene's germline CDR1 is MNHNS and CDR2 SASEGT. Trimming cost V 7 bases and J 2 bases; bases outside gene matches: 10. The CDR3 nucleotides are TGTGCCAGCAACGGCCTAGGCGGGGGTCAAGAGACCCAGTACTTC. It is translated as CASNGLGGGQETQYF.

To note about this clonotype: Possible read error: a much larger clone is one base away. This chain joins TRBV7-2 and TRBJ2-2; D may be TRBD1 or TRBD2 (5 bases each). This CDR3 comprises 13 residues. CDR1 and CDR2 (germline): SGHTA, FQGNSA. The CDR3 DNA sequence: TGTGCCAGCAGCTCGCAGGGTTCCGGGGAGCTGCTTTTT. Residues: CASSSQGSGELLF.

This clonotype was detected many times. The rearrangement uses TRBV13 and TRBJ1-1; D call uncertain. Germline V lookup: CDR1 PRHDT, CDR2 FYEKMQ (reference sequence). CDR3 length: 13 residues. Trimming pared 0 bases from V and 9 bases from J, leaving 11 bases between. CDR3 region: CASSLGVANQAFF. As DNA, the CDR3 is TGTGCCAGCAGCTTAGGGGTAGCAAACCAAGCTTTCTTT.

This clonotype was seen ten or more times. The V and J genes are TRBV6-5 and TRBJ1-1; D may be TRBD1 (5 bases). Per the germline V gene, CDR1 is MNHEY and CDR2 is SVGAGI. The CDR3 covers 13 residues. V dropped 4 bases and J dropped 4 bases, with 10 bases sitting between them. The CDR3, as DNA: TGTGCCAGCAGTTCCTCCAGGGTCACTGAAGCTTTCTTT. Protein sequence: CASSSSRVTEAFF.

There are many counts of this clonotype. This rearrangement joins TRBV5-1 to TRBJ1-1, with D maybe TRBD1 (5 bases). Trimming removed 7 bases from V and 7 bases from J, with 14 bases in between. The CDR3 consists of 12 residues. The V gene's germline CDR1 is SGHRS and CDR2 YFSETQ. The CDR3 DNA follows: TGCGCCAGCCGCGGACAAGGGGATGAAGCTTTCTTT. Its protein is CASRGQGDEAFF. The variable domain in full, with the rest retrieved from reference TRBV5-1 and TRBJ1-1, is KAGVTQTPRYLIKTRGQQVTLSCSPISGHRSVSWYQQTPGQGLQFLFEYFSETQRNKGNFPGRFSGRQFSNSRSEMNVSTLELGDSALYLCASRGQGDEAFFGQGTRLTVV.

This clonotype was detected many times. This chain uses TRBV28 with TRBJ2-6, with D tentatively TRBD1 (5 bases). The germline gives CDR1 MDHEN, CDR2 SYDVKM. Trimming removed 1 base from V and 0 bases from J, with 13 bases in between. CDR3 length: 18 amino acids. The DNA for the CDR3 is TGTGCCAGCAGTTTATCCCGCAGGGCCGACTCTGGGGCCAACGTCCTGACTTTC. It encodes CASSLSRRADSGANVLTF.

This clonotype was seen many times. The V call is TRBV11-2, the J call TRBJ2-7, with a weak D call TRBD2 (6 bases). Trimming cost V 0 bases and J 2 bases, with 17 bases left between them. Germline CDR1 is SGHAT and CDR2 is FQNNGV. The CDR3 is made up of 17 amino acids. CDR3 amino acids: CASSLDGRGTMAYEQYF. The CDR3 region has the DNA TGTGCCAGCAGCTTAGATGGCCGCGGGACCATGGCCTACGAGCAGTACTTC.

There are many counts of this clonotype. V usage is TRBV28 and J usage is TRBJ1-2; weak D call: TRBD1 (6 bases). This CDR3 has 13 residues. CDR1 is MDHEN, CDR2 SYDVKM, per germline. Trimming cost V 2 bases and J 4 bases, with 8 bases left between them. DNA of the CDR3: TGTGCCAGCAGTTTACAGGGGCTCTATGGCTACACCTTC. Protein sequence: CASSLQGLYGYTF.

This clonotype showed up many times. The V gene is TRBV28, the J gene TRBJ2-5, with 10 bases identical to TRBD2. The CDR3 runs 15 residues. V was pared by 2 bases and J by 5 bases, with 5 bases of the junction left unmatched. Germline CDR1 is MDHEN and CDR2 is SYDVKM. Here the CDR3 DNA reads TGTGCCAGCAGTTTAGGAGGTAGCGGGAGGGAGACCCAGTACTTC. Translating it yields CASSLGGSGRETQYF.

This clonotype was counted at least ten times. This chain uses TRBV6-2 or TRBV6-3 with TRBJ2-7; D perhaps matches TRBD2 (5 bases). Per germline, CDR1 MNHEY and CDR2 SVGEGT. The CDR3 loop spans 14 amino acids. The V end lost 5 bases, the J end lost 4 bases, and 15 bases lay between the germline ends. DNA for the CDR3: TGTGCCAGCAGTCACCAGCGGAGACCTTACGAGCAGTACTTC. This encodes CASSHQRRPYEQYF.

This clonotype has at least ten counts. The CDR3 sequence is CASSSSGSYDEQYF. The CDR3 region has the DNA TGTGCCAGCAGTTCTAGCGGGAGTTACGACGAGCAGTACTTC. The rearrangement joins TRBV6-5 to TRBJ2-7, with 10 bases matching TRBD2. The CDR3 extends over 14 amino acids. The germline CDR1 and CDR2 sequences are MNHEY and SVGAGI. J gave up 5 bases and V 4 bases, and 5 bases lay outside the gene matches.

The V call is TRBV10-1, the J call TRBJ2-4; 12 positions match TRBD1. Germline CDR1 WNHNN, CDR2 SYGVQD (reference sequence). Losses at the gene ends were 8 bases for V and 2 bases for J; bases not matched to a gene: 7. The CDR3 is 16 amino acids. CDR3 sequence: CASSSGTGGSKNIQYF. The CDR3 region has the DNA TGCGCCAGCTCCTCCGGGACAGGGGGCTCCAAAAACATTCAGTACTTC.

This clonotype was counted at least ten times. Here the CDR3 reads CASSSFASRRGWNQPQHF. For the CDR3, the DNA is TGTGCCAGCAGTTCGTTTGCATCTCGCAGGGGGTGGAATCAGCCCCAGCATTTT. This chain uses TRBV28 with TRBJ1-5; 7 nucleotides agree with TRBD1. J was trimmed by 4 bases and V by 4 bases; bases with no gene match: 16. This CDR3 region has 18 residues. The V gene's germline CDR1 is MDHEN and CDR2 SYDVKM.

This clonotype was detected ten times or more. The rearrangement uses TRBV20-1 and TRBJ1-3; D not certain. The CDR3 sequence is 12 residues long. Trimming shortened V by 8 bases and J by 0 bases, and 8 bases separated the two germline ends. Per germline, CDR1 DFQATT and CDR2 SNEGSKA (reference sequence). In DNA, the CDR3 is TGCAGTTACCGGCACTCTGGAAACACCATATATTTT. The encoded protein is CSYRHSGNTIYF.

This clonotype came up many times. The chain has TRBV4-3 and TRBJ1-1, with D possibly being TRBD1 (5 bases). Deletions cut 0 bases from V and 4 bases from J, with 12 bases between. Germline loops: CDR1 LGHNA, CDR2 YSLEER. This CDR3 has 15 residues. The CDR3, as DNA: TGCGCCAGCAGCCAAGATCGTCTAGGGGTCACTGAAGCTTTCTTT. This gives the protein CASSQDRLGVTEAFF.

This clonotype was recorded at least ten times. The rearrangement uses TRBV15 and TRBJ2-4, with D possibly being TRBD1 or TRBD2 (5 bases each). Looked up from germline, CDR1 is LNHNV and CDR2 is YYDKDF (reference sequence). V was clipped by 3 bases and J by 5 bases, with 11 bases between them. The CDR3 has 14 amino acids. The CDR3 loop is CATSRTRDENIQYF. The CDR3 coding sequence is TGTGCCACCAGCAGGACCCGGGACGAAAACATTCAGTACTTC.

V and J are TRBV11-3 and TRBJ1-1; D not certain. Trimming pared 1 base from V and 11 bases from J, leaving 11 bases between. Germline V lookup: CDR1 SGHNT, CDR2 YENEEA. The CDR3 contains 12 residues. The DNA of the CDR3 is TGTGCCAGCAGCTTAGGACCGGAGAAGGCTTTCTTT. It specifies CASSLGPEKAFF.

The sample holds many counts of this clonotype. The rearrangement links TRBV9 to TRBJ2-5, with D maybe TRBD2 (6 bases). The CDR3 contains 15 residues. V was trimmed by 4 bases and J by 5 bases, leaving 18 bases between them. The germline V gene encodes CDR1 SGDLS and CDR2 YYNGEE. Here the CDR3 DNA reads TGTGCCAGCAGCCCGGTGGCGGGAATGGGGGAGACCCAGTACTTC. This encodes CASSPVAGMGETQYF.